The clone carrying this T cell receptor (beta chain) came up many times. Germline V gene data show CDR1 as MGHRA and CDR2 as YSYEKL. The CDR3 loop spans 18 amino acids. The V and J ends lost 2 bases and 7 bases, in that order; junction bases with no gene match: 17. Unique molecular identifiers tagged the TCRbeta library. MiXCR, applied by TCRdb to the PCR reads, yields one record per CDR3 protein. The sample lists 670,000 or so distinct CDR3 sequences, 10% to 15% occurring once. These data come from a study of T-cell reconstitution after alpha-beta-depleted transplantation in children. The chain links TRBV4-1 to TRBJ1-1; 9 bases match TRBD1. The sample was PBMCs, taken before TCRalphabeta/CD19-depleted stem cell transplant. This clonotype was sampled from a girl aged 2 to 9 with congenital amegakaryocytic thrombocytopenia, due to receive a stem cell transplant. The CDR3 protein is CASSQKPPGTGKGDEAFF. As DNA, the CDR3 is TGCGCCAGCAGCCAAAAACCCCCCGGGACAGGGAAAGGAGATGAAGCTTTCTTT.